This T cell receptor beta chain originates from a study of cytomegalovirus exposure and HLA in healthy donors. The PCR used 60 Vbeta and 13 Jbeta primers. Here immunoSEQ multiplex PCR was the method, and the copy in TCRdb shows in-frame clones only, minus some. The sample has a few hundred thousand clones, about 83% seen once. Trimming took 0 bases from V and 0 from J, leaving 10 bases between them. The CDR3 extends over 16 amino acids. Germline V gene lookup returns CDR1 SGHNT and CDR2 YYREEE (reference sequence). Sequencing was carried out using PBMCs. The clonotype originates from a girl aged 5 to 17 in good health and CMV-seronegative. The chain carries TRBV5-4 and TRBJ2-1, with a tentative D call TRBD1 (6 bases). The CDR3 bases are TGTGCCAGCAGCTTGGATCTAGGGGGCTCCTACAATGAGCAGTTCTTC. Its protein is CASSLDLGGSYNEQFF.